Each of the 7 T cell receptor beta chains below was sequenced from the same sample in a study of control samples from healthy donors and cancer patients. Clones were sequenced by immunoSEQ multiplex PCR, and TCRdb holds only the in-frame ones, with some missing. This table has 160,000 or so clones, about 94% appearing once. The specimen sequenced was PBMCs. The receptor set was obtained from a man between 60 and 75 years old with colorectal cancer.

The rearrangement uses TRBV6-2 or TRBV6-3 and TRBJ1-5; 7 bases match TRBD1. The CDR3 length is 15 residues. The V and J ends lost 5 bases and 1 base, in that order; junction bases with no gene match: 5. CDR1 is MNHEY and CDR2 is SVGEGT in the germline V gene. For the CDR3, the DNA is TGTGCCAGCAGTGCACTGGGACAGAGCAATCAGCCCCAGCATTTT. Amino acid sequence: CASSALGQSNQPQHF.

V gene TRBV19 combines with J gene TRBJ2-3, with unresolved D. The CDR3 consists of 13 residues. Germline values: CDR1 LNHDA, CDR2 SQIVND (reference sequence). The V end was cut by 5 bases, the J end by 6 bases, with 12 bases between. The CDR3, as DNA: TGTGCCAGTAGTGCCCGACCGCCGGATACGCAGTATTTT. It translates to CASSARPPDTQYF.

The chain employs TRBV2 and TRBJ2-7; a possible D gene is TRBD2 (5 bases). V was cut by 7 bases and J by 6 bases, with 13 bases left in between. There are 12 residues in the CDR3. The V gene's germline CDR1 is SNHLY and CDR2 FYNNEI. CDR3 DNA: TGTGCCAGCAAAACTTGGGCGGGCGAGCAGTACTTC. Its translation: CASKTWAGEQYF.

The chain employs TRBV29-1 and TRBJ1-2, with D perhaps matching TRBD1 (6 bases). The germline V and J ends were trimmed by 7 bases and 4 bases, with 13 bases remaining between them. CDR3 size: 12 residues. Germline V gives CDR1 SQVTM, CDR2 ANQGSEA. CDR3 sequence reads: CSAGEGAYGYTF. CDR3 DNA sequence: TGCAGCGCAGGGGAAGGGGCCTATGGCTACACCTTC.

The gene calls are TRBV18 and TRBJ2-6; 7 bases agree with TRBD1. V shed 6 bases, J shed 1 base, and the junction held 9 bases outside the gene matches. This CDR3 has 17 residues. CDR1 and CDR2 (germline): KGHSH, LQKENI. The CDR3 loop reads CASSPGTAFSGANVLTF. The CDR3 DNA is TGTGCCAGCTCGCCCGGGACAGCATTTTCTGGGGCCAACGTCCTGACTTTC.

The chain carries TRBV7-2 and TRBJ1-2; D is perhaps TRBD1 (5 bases). From germline, CDR1 is SGHTA and CDR2 FQGNSA. This CDR3 contains 13 residues. V lost 5 bases and J 4 bases, leaving 11 bases between the germline ends. The CDR3 DNA reads as TGTGCCAGCAGCGTCGACAGAATCTATGGCTACACCTTC. Translation gives CASSVDRIYGYTF.

The chain uses TRBV4-1 and TRBJ1-2; D might be TRBD1 (5 bases). Germline CDR1 is MGHRA and CDR2 is YSYEKL. Trimming stripped 0 bases from V and 7 bases from J, with 18 bases between. This CDR3 contains 16 residues. CDR3 region: CASSQENRRAVGGYTF. The CDR3 nucleotides are TGCGCCAGCAGCCAAGAAAACAGGCGGGCCGTCGGTGGCTACACCTTC.